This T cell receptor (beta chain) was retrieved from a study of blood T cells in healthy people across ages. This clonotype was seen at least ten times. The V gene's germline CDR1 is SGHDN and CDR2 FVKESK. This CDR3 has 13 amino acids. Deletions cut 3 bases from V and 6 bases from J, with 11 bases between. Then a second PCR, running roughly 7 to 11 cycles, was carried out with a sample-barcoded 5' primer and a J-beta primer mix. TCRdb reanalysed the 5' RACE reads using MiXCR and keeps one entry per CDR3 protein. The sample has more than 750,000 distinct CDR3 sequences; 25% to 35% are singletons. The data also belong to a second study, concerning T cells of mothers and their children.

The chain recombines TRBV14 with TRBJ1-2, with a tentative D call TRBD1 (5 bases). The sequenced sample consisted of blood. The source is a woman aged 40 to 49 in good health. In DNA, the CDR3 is TGTGCCAGCAGCCAGAACCAGGGAGATGGCTACACCTTC. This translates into CASSQNQGDGYTF.